This TCR beta chain stems from a study of cytomegalovirus exposure and HLA in healthy donors. The PCR made use of 60 Vbeta and 13 Jbeta primers. Assay used: immunoSEQ multiplex PCR; TCRdb lists only in-frame clones, some missing. The sample table includes 75,000 to 95,000 clones. Per germline, CDR1 SGDLS and CDR2 YYNGEE. The CDR3 totals 19 residues. V lost 0 bases and J lost 0; bases outside the gene matches: 10. The chain has TRBV9 and TRBJ2-1, with 9 bases matching TRBD2. The TCR comes from a woman aged 55-70 years in good health and CMV-seronegative. What was sequenced was PBMCs. For the CDR3, the DNA is TGTGCCAGCAGCGTAGGGGCTAGCGGGACCGCGAGCTCCTACAATGAGCAGTTCTTC. Translated, it gives CASSVGASGTASSYNEQFF. The whole variable domain, filled in from reference TRBV9 and TRBJ2-1, reads DSGVTQTPKHLITATGQRVTLRCSPRSGDLSVYWYQQSLDQGLQFLIQYYNGEERAKGNILERFSAQQFPDLHSELNLSSLELGDSALYFCASSVGASGTASSYNEQFFGPGTRLTVL.